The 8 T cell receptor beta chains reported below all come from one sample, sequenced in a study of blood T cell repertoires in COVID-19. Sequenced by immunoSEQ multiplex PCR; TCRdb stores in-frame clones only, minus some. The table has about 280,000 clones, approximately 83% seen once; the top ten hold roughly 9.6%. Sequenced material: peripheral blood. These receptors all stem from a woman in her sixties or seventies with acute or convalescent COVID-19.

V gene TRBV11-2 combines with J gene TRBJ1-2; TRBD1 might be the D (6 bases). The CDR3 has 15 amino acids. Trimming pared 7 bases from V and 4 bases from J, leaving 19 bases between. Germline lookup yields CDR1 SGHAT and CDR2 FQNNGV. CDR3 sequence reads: CASTPGWGPGYGYTF. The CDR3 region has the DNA TGTGCCAGCACCCCGGGGTGGGGGCCGGGCTATGGCTACACCTTC.

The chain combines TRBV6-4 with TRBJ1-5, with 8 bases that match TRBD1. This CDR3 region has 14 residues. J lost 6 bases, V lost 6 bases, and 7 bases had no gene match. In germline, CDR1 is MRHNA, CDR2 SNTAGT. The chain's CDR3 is CASSEAGGSQPQHF. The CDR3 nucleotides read TGTGCCAGCAGCGAAGCAGGGGGCAGTCAGCCCCAGCATTTT.

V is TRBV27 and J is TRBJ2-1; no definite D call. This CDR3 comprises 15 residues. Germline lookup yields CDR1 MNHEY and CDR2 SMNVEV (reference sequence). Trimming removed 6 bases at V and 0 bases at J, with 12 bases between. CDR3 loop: CASSYLISSYNEQFF. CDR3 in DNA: TGTGCCAGCAGCTACCTAATCTCCTCCTACAATGAGCAGTTCTTC.

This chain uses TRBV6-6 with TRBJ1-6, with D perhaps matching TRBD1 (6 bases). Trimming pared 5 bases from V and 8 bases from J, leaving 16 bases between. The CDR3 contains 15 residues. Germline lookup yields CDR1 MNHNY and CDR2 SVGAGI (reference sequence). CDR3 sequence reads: CASSARGADDSPLHF. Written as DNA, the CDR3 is TGTGCCAGCAGTGCCCGGGGGGCAGACGATTCACCCCTCCACTTT.

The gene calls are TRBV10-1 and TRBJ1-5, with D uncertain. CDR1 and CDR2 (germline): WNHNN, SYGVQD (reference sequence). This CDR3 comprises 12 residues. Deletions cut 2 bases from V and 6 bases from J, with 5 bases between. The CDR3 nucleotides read TGCGCCAGCAGTGAGGCGGGTCAGCCCCAGCATTTT. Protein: CASSEAGQPQHF.

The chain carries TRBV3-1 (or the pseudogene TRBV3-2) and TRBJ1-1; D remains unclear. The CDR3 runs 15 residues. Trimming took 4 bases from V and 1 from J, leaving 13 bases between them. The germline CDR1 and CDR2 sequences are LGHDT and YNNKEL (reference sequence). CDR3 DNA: TGTGCCAGCAGCCCAGTCAGAGGCAGGAACACTGAAGCTTTCTTT. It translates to CASSPVRGRNTEAFF.

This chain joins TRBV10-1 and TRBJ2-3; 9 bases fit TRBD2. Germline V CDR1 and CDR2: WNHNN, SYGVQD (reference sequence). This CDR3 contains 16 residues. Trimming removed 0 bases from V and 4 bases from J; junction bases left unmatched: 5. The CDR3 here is CASSESAGGGADTQYF. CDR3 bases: TGCGCCAGCAGTGAGTCGGCGGGGGGGGGCGCAGATACGCAGTATTTT.

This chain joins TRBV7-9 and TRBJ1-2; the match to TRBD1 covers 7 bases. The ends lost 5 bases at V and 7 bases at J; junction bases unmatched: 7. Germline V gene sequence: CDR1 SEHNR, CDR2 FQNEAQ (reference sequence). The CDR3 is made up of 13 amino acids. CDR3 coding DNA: TGTGCCAGCAGCCCCGACAGGGAGAGTGGCTACACCTTC. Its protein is CASSPDRESGYTF.